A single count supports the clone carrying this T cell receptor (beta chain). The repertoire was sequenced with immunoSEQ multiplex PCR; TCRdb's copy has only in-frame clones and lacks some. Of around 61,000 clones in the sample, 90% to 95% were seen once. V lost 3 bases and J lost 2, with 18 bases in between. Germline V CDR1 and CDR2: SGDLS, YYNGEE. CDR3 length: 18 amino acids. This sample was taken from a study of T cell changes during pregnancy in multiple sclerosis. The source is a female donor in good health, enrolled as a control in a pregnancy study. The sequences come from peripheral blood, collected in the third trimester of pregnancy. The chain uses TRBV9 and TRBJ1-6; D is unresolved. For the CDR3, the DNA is TGTGCCAGCAGCGCCGACCCGGTGGGAGTTGCCTATAATTCACCCCTCCACTTT. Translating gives CASSADPVGVAYNSPLHF.